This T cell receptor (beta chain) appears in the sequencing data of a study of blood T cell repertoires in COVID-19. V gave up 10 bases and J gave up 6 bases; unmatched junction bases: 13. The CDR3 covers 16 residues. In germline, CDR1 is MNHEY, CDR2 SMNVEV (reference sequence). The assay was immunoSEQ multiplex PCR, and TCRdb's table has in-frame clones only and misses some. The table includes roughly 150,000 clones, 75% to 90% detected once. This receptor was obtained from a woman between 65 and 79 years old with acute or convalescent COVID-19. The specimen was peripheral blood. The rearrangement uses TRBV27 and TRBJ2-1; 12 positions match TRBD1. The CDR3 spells CATVWVRDRGLNEQFF. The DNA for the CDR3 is TGTGCCACAGTCTGGGTCCGGGACAGGGGGCTCAATGAGCAGTTCTTC.